This entry describes one T cell receptor (beta chain). This entry is derived from a study of T cell responses to AZD1222 COVID-19 vaccine. TCRdb keeps only in-frame clones here, not all; method: immunoSEQ multiplex PCR. The sample yields 120,000 or so clones, about nine tenths seen once. The CDR3 extends over 16 amino acids. The V and J ends lost 5 bases and 4 bases respectively, with 21 bases between them. The germline CDR1 and CDR2 sequences are SGHVS and FQNEAQ. The receptor was isolated from an adult in good health. V and J are TRBV7-8 and TRBJ2-7; either TRBD1 or TRBD2 may fit D (6 bases each). The sample was peripheral blood, taken on day 0 of AZD1222 vaccination. The CDR3, as DNA: TGTGCCAGCAGCCTAGGGCGGGGCAGGGGTAAATACGAGCAGTACTTC. This sequence encodes CASSLGRGRGKYEQYF.